The 19 T cell receptor beta chains reported below all come from one sample, sequenced in a study of blood T cell repertoires in COVID-19. Profiling relied on immunoSEQ multiplex PCR, and the TCRdb table lists in-frame clones only, not all of them. The data show 140,000 or so clones, 75% to 85% seen once. Sequences were obtained from peripheral blood. These receptors came from a man in his 70s who had recovered from COVID-19.

The chain joins TRBV6-5 to TRBJ1-5; the D gene is possibly TRBD1 (6 bases). Trimming took off 3 bases at V and 4 bases at J, with 13 bases between the two ends. Germline V gene sequence: CDR1 MNHEY, CDR2 SVGAGI. CDR3 size: 15 residues. The CDR3 DNA is TGTGCCAGCAGTTATGGGCAGGGGAGAAATCAGCCCCAGCATTTT. Protein: CASSYGQGRNQPQHF.

The gene calls are TRBV11-2 and TRBJ2-2; the match to TRBD2 covers 7 bases. From germline, CDR1 is SGHAT and CDR2 FQNNGV. The V segment lost 6 bases and the J segment 0 bases; nucleotides outside the gene matches: 7. This CDR3 has 16 residues. CDR3 DNA sequence: TGTGCCAGCAGTCTCGTGGGGGGGACGAACACCGGGGAGCTGTTTTTT. It is translated as CASSLVGGTNTGELFF.

V gene TRBV7-3 combines with J gene TRBJ2-2; D gene unclear. There are 14 residues in the CDR3. V lost 2 bases, J lost 5 bases, and 9 bases lay in between. CDR1 SGHTA and CDR2 FQGTGA come from the germline V gene. CDR3 sequence: CASSLGQPTGELFF. The CDR3 bases are TGTGCCAGCAGCTTAGGGCAGCCTACCGGGGAGCTGTTTTTT.

The rearrangement links TRBV19 to TRBJ1-5; possibly TRBD1 for D (5 bases). The CDR3 runs to 16 residues. CDR1 LNHDA and CDR2 SQIVND come from the germline V gene (reference sequence). V shed 1 base and J shed 4 bases, with 14 bases lying between them. The CDR3 spells CASSIVFSGGNQPQHF. Written as DNA, the CDR3 is TGTGCCAGTAGTATAGTATTTTCGGGGGGGAATCAGCCCCAGCATTTT.

The rearrangement joins TRBV5-1 to TRBJ2-5, with D possibly being TRBD2 (6 bases). Germline V gives CDR1 SGHRS, CDR2 YFSETQ. V lost 0 bases to trimming and J lost 5 bases, with 14 bases between them. The CDR3 extends over 15 amino acids. In DNA form, the CDR3 reads TGCGCCAGCAGCTTGGCCCTAACGGCGGGGGAGACCCAGTACTTC. Encoded protein: CASSLALTAGETQYF.

V usage is TRBV5-1 and J usage is TRBJ2-7; TRBD2 matches at 7 bases. The CDR3 spans 15 residues. Germline CDR1 is SGHRS and CDR2 is YFSETQ. V trimming: 4 bases; J trimming: 2 bases; junction bases outside the gene matches: 9. The CDR3 bases are TGCGCCAGCAGCCTATCCGGGACTACCACCTACGAGCAGTACTTC. Translation gives CASSLSGTTTYEQYF.

The V call is TRBV7-9, the J call TRBJ2-2, with 9 nucleotides matching TRBD2. Trimming cost V 6 bases and J 6 bases; bases outside gene matches: 8. CDR3 length: 15 residues. Germline V gives CDR1 SEHNR, CDR2 FQNEAQ (reference sequence). In nucleotides, the CDR3 is TGTGCCAGCAGTTTAAGCGGGAGGTTCGCCGGGGAGCTGTTTTTT. Translating it yields CASSLSGRFAGELFF.

The DNA of the CDR3 is TGTGCCAGCAGTTCACAGGCTACCACCGGGGAGCTGTTTTTT. Translated: CASSSQATTGELFF. The V and J genes are TRBV5-4 and TRBJ2-2; possible D gene TRBD1, 5 bases. The germline CDR1 and CDR2 sequences are SGHNT and YYREEE (reference sequence). This CDR3 contains 14 residues. Trimming shortened V by 5 bases and J by 4 bases, and 12 bases separated the two germline ends.

The rearrangement links TRBV6-1 to TRBJ2-1; 9 bases match TRBD2. Trimming took 1 base from V and 10 from J; bases not matched to a gene: 8. Germline CDR1 MNHNS, CDR2 SASEGT. The CDR3 spans 15 residues. The CDR3 nucleotides are TGTGCCAGCAGTGAAGGGCGGGAGGGCCAATTGGAGCAGTTCTTC. It specifies CASSEGREGQLEQFF.

This sequence joins TRBV7-6 and TRBJ2-7; TRBD2 might be the D (6 bases). V was shortened by 5 bases and J by 4 bases, with 18 bases between the two germline ends. The CDR3 totals 15 residues. From germline, CDR1 is SGHVS and CDR2 FNYEAQ. The CDR3 DNA reads TGTGCCAGCAGCCAAGTGGAGGGAGCAAGGTACGAGCAGTACTTC. It is translated as CASSQVEGARYEQYF.

This clone appeared once. The chain joins TRBV30 to TRBJ2-1; TRBD2 agrees at 9 bases. This CDR3 is 15 amino acids long. CDR1 and CDR2 (germline): GTSNPN, SVGIG (reference sequence). V was clipped by 0 bases and J by 7 bases; unmatched bases: 7. As DNA, the CDR3 is TGTGCCTGGAGTGTACGCGGGAGGGCCGGGAATGAGCAGTTCTTC. Translating gives CAWSVRGRAGNEQFF. Full variable domain (missing parts from reference TRBV30 and TRBJ2-1): SQTIHQWPATLVQPVGSPLSLECTVEGTSNPNLYWYRQAAGRGLQLLFYSVGIGQISSEVPQNLSASRPQDRQFILSSKKLLLSDSGFYLCAWSVRGRAGNEQFFGPGTRLTVL.

This chain connects TRBV5-1 to TRBJ2-1, with D possibly TRBD2 on 6 matching bases. The ends were cut back, 0 bases at V and 5 bases at J, with 12 bases in the middle. This CDR3 region has 15 residues. Germline CDR1 and CDR2: SGHRS and YFSETQ. DNA of the CDR3: TGCGCCAGCAGCTTGGGGGCTAGCGAGCACAATGAGCAGTTCTTC. Translated, it gives CASSLGASEHNEQFF.

The chain couples TRBV7-9 to TRBJ2-1, with D possibly TRBD1 on 5 matching bases. Germline CDR1 is SEHNR and CDR2 is FQNEAQ (reference sequence). V was cut by 3 bases and J by 7 bases, with 16 bases left in between. CDR3 size: 15 residues. The CDR3 DNA reads as TGTGCCAGCAGCTTTTCAGCAGGGTTGAGGAATGAGCAGTTCTTC. Translating gives CASSFSAGLRNEQFF.

The V call is TRBV15, the J call TRBJ2-1, with D possibly TRBD1 on 5 matching bases. Trimming stripped 3 bases from V and 0 bases from J, with 12 bases between. The CDR3 has 16 residues. CDR1 and CDR2 from the germline V gene are LNHNV and YYDKDF (reference sequence). The CDR3 sequence: CATSSLDSSSYNEQFF. The CDR3 DNA sequence: TGTGCCACCAGCAGCCTTGACAGTAGCTCCTACAATGAGCAGTTCTTC.

The chain recombines TRBV7-9 with TRBJ1-3; D uncertain. Germline CDR1 and CDR2: SEHNR and FQNEAQ (reference sequence). The V end was cut by 6 bases, the J end by 3 bases, with 12 bases between. The CDR3 is 14 amino acids. The CDR3 reads CASRPPGNGNTIYF. The CDR3 DNA follows: TGTGCCAGCAGACCCCCCGGGAATGGAAACACCATATATTTT.

The CDR3 DNA sequence: TGTGCCAGCAGCTTGGACGGCAGGGGGTTTGGCTACACCTTC. Protein product: CASSLDGRGFGYTF. The chain recombines TRBV5-6 with TRBJ1-2, with 7 positions matching TRBD1. The germline V gene encodes CDR1 SGHDT and CDR2 YYEEEE. V shed 0 bases and J 7 bases; nucleotides not matched to a gene: 6. The CDR3 is made up of 14 amino acids.

This clone was picked up a small number of times. V and J are TRBV5-1 and TRBJ1-6, with TRBD1 identical over 9 bases. This CDR3 region has 16 residues. The ends lost 3 bases at V and 7 bases at J; junction bases unmatched: 8. Germline V gene lookup returns CDR1 SGHRS and CDR2 YFSETQ. CDR3 DNA: TGCGCCAGCAGCTCGACCCCGGGGACAGGGAATTCACCCCTCCACTTT. It specifies CASSSTPGTGNSPLHF. The whole variable domain, remainder taken from reference TRBV5-1 and TRBJ1-6, is KAGVTQTPRYLIKTRGQQVTLSCSPISGHRSVSWYQQTPGQGLQFLFEYFSETQRNKGNFPGRFSGRQFSNSRSEMNVSTLELGDSALYLCASSSTPGTGNSPLHFGNGTRLTVT.

The chain is built from TRBV19 and TRBJ1-5; D not resolved. From germline, CDR1 is LNHDA and CDR2 SQIVND (reference sequence). Between the trimmed V and J ends, which lost 8 bases and 3 bases, there was a span of 11 bases. This CDR3 is built from 13 residues. CDR3 protein: CASQVRYNQPQHF. Here the CDR3 DNA reads TGTGCCAGTCAGGTCCGGTACAATCAGCCCCAGCATTTT.

The J gene is TRBJ2-6, the V gene TRBV14, with D maybe TRBD1 (6 bases). Germline V CDR1 and CDR2: SGHDN, FVKESK. V was shortened by 3 bases and J by 1 base, with 10 bases between the two germline ends. The CDR3 runs to 16 residues. The CDR3 protein is CASSHLRGSGANVLTF. The DNA for the CDR3 is TGTGCCAGCAGCCACCTCAGGGGATCTGGGGCCAACGTCCTGACTTTC. Filled out from reference TRBV14 and TRBJ2-6, the complete variable domain reads EAGVTQFPSHSVIEKGQTVTLRCDPISGHDNLYWYRRVMGKEIKFLLHFVKESKQDESGMPNNRFLAERTGGTYSTLKVQPAELEDSGVYFCASSHLRGSGANVLTFGAGSRLTVL.